These 23 T cell receptor beta chains were sequenced from one sample in a study of cytotoxic CD8 clonotypes in ibrutinib-treated CLL. Sequencing was performed with immunoSEQ multiplex PCR; in TCRdb, only in-frame clones are kept and a portion is missing. This table has 15,000 to 20,000 clones, roughly 65% appearing once. Sequences were derived from PBMCs, sampled before ibrutinib treatment. The receptors were sampled from a human donor with chronic lymphocytic leukemia.

This clone was picked up one time. The V call is TRBV14, the J call TRBJ2-1, with 9 positions matching TRBD1. Looked up from germline, CDR1 is SGHDN and CDR2 is FVKESK. The CDR3 contains 16 residues. After removal of 1 base from V and 5 bases from J, the junction contained 6 bases not matched to a gene. This CDR3 is CASSQGYRGPHNEQFF. CDR3 DNA: TGTGCCAGCAGCCAAGGGTACAGGGGGCCGCACAATGAGCAGTTCTTC.

This clone was observed a single time. This chain uses TRBV6-6 with TRBJ1-2; no clear D. The germline V and J ends were trimmed by 5 bases and 4 bases, with 5 bases remaining between them. CDR1 and CDR2 from the germline V gene are MNHNY and SVGAGI (reference sequence). The CDR3 consists of 11 residues. DNA of the CDR3: TGTGCCAGCAGTCAAAGCTATGGCTACACCTTC. This gives the protein CASSQSYGYTF.

The chain is built from TRBV2 and TRBJ2-7; the match to TRBD1 covers 7 bases. The CDR3 contains 12 residues. Germline CDR1 reads SNHLY; CDR2 reads FYNNEI. After removal of 6 bases from V and 5 bases from J, the junction contained 4 bases not matched to a gene. For the CDR3, the DNA is TGTGCCAGCAGAGGACAGGCTAACGAGCAGTACTTC. The encoded protein is CASRGQANEQYF.

This sequence joins TRBV7-2 and TRBJ1-4; tentatively, D is TRBD1 (6 bases). This CDR3 has 15 amino acids. Trimming removed 2 bases from V and 4 bases from J, with 11 bases in between. CDR1 is SGHTA and CDR2 is FQGNSA in the germline V gene. The CDR3 sequence: CASSLLGQLNEKLFF. CDR3 in DNA: TGTGCCAGCAGCTTACTTGGACAGCTTAATGAAAAACTGTTTTTT.

This clone was picked up a small number of times. V is TRBV10-1 and J is TRBJ2-2; 7 bases agree with TRBD1. The CDR3 is 16 amino acids. J gave up 0 bases and V 3 bases, and 4 bases lay outside the gene matches. Germline values: CDR1 WNHNN, CDR2 SYGVQD (reference sequence). The CDR3 loop is CASSDTGAPNTGELFF. CDR3 nucleotides: TGCGCCAGCAGTGATACAGGGGCCCCGAACACCGGGGAGCTGTTTTTT.

As DNA, the CDR3 is TGTGCCAGCAGTGGAGCGGGGGGGGCGACAGATACGCAGTATTTT. Its translation is CASSGAGGATDTQYF. The chain recombines TRBV6-4 with TRBJ2-3; 10 bases are shared with TRBD2. The CDR3 runs 15 residues. Germline assignment: CDR1 MRHNA and CDR2 SNTAGT. V gave up 4 bases and J gave up 3 bases; unmatched junction bases: 4.

This clone appeared a few times. The chain couples TRBV6-4 to TRBJ2-1, with D unresolved. The germline V gene encodes CDR1 MRHNA and CDR2 SNTAGT. The CDR3 is 13 amino acids. V was cut by 5 bases and J by 1 base, with 6 bases left in between. CDR3 residues: CASSTESYNEQFF. The DNA of the CDR3 is TGTGCCAGCAGTACAGAATCCTACAATGAGCAGTTCTTC.

The CDR3 sequence is CASSRAGGGEDEKLFF. The CDR3 DNA follows: TGTGCCAGCAGCAGGGCAGGCGGTGGGGAAGATGAAAAACTGTTTTTT. This chain uses TRBV5-8 with TRBJ1-4, with D uncertain. Deletions cut 4 bases from V and 6 bases from J, with 19 bases between. Germline V gives CDR1 SGHTS, CDR2 YDEGEE. This CDR3 is 16 amino acids long.

The chain recombines TRBV6-6 with TRBJ2-2, with D unclear. CDR1 and CDR2 (germline): MNHNY, SVGAGI (reference sequence). V lost 9 bases and J lost 6, with 14 bases in between. CDR3 length equals 13 residues. CDR3 DNA sequence: TGTGCCAGTGGGTTAAAGGTATCCGGGGAGCTGTTTTTT. It encodes CASGLKVSGELFF.

The gene calls are TRBV4-3 and TRBJ2-1; 8 nucleotides line up with TRBD1. CDR1 and CDR2 (germline): LGHNA, YSLEER. After removal of 2 bases from V and 9 bases from J, the junction contained 3 bases not matched to a gene. The CDR3 consists of 13 residues. DNA for the CDR3: TGCGCCAGCAGCCAACAGGGGGCGGGTGAGCAGTTCTTC. It encodes CASSQQGAGEQFF.

This chain joins TRBV2 and TRBJ1-4; D ambiguous. The V end lost 7 bases, the J end lost 5 bases, and 8 bases lay between the germline ends. The CDR3 loop spans 12 amino acids. Germline V gene lookup returns CDR1 SNHLY and CDR2 FYNNEI. DNA for the CDR3: TGTGCCAGCAATTCGAGAAATGAAAAACTGTTTTTT. Translation: CASNSRNEKLFF.

The chain couples TRBV6-5 to TRBJ1-1; 7 nucleotides line up with TRBD1. This CDR3 contains 14 residues. With V trimmed by 6 bases and J by 7 bases, 11 bases remained unmatched. Germline V gene data show CDR1 as MNHEY and CDR2 as SVGAGI. Written as DNA, the CDR3 is TGTGCCAGCAGCCCAACCCTCAGGACAGGTGAAGCTTTCTTT. Amino acid sequence: CASSPTLRTGEAFF.

This clone is labeled as medium-sized. The chain has TRBV30 and TRBJ1-1, with 7 bases aligning to TRBD1. Germline V gene sequence: CDR1 GTSNPN, CDR2 SVGIG (reference sequence). With V trimmed by 1 base and J by 0 bases, 14 bases remained unmatched. This CDR3 contains 18 residues. CDR3 in DNA: TGTGCCTGGAGTGGTGGAGAGGGGGCGAAGGGCATGAACACTGAAGCTTTCTTT. As protein: CAWSGGEGAKGMNTEAFF.

The sample holds a few counts of this clone. The chain employs TRBV19 and TRBJ1-2, with 11 nucleotides matching TRBD1. The germline CDR1 and CDR2 sequences are LNHDA and SQIVND (reference sequence). Losses at the gene ends were 8 bases for V and 5 bases for J; bases not matched to a gene: 4. The CDR3 runs 13 residues. The CDR3 DNA is TGTGCCAGTGTGGGACAGGGGGAATATGGCTACACCTTC. This codes for CASVGQGEYGYTF.

The V gene is TRBV6-6, the J gene TRBJ2-7, with TRBD1 as a possible D gene (5 bases). In germline, CDR1 is MNHNY, CDR2 SVGAGI (reference sequence). The CDR3 sequence is 13 residues long. With 6 bases removed from V and 7 bases from J, the gap between germline ends came to 16 bases. CDR3 in amino acids: CASRDTDRWEQYF. The CDR3 DNA reads TGTGCCAGCAGGGACACGGACCGTTGGGAGCAGTACTTC.

The sample holds a few counts of this clone. The rearrangement uses TRBV10-3 and TRBJ2-4; 7 bases are a match to TRBD1. V lost 3 bases to trimming and J lost 9 bases; unmatched junction nucleotides: 2. The CDR3 length is 12 residues. Germline V gene data show CDR1 as ENHRY and CDR2 as SYGVKD. CDR3 in DNA: TGTGCCATCAGTGATTCAGGGGGCATTCAGTACTTC. Amino acids: CAISDSGGIQYF.

In nucleotides, the CDR3 is TGTGCCTGGAGTGTAGGGTCCGCCAGCACTGAAGCTTTCTTT. Translated, it gives CAWSVGSASTEAFF. V and J are TRBV30 and TRBJ1-1; no clear D gene. Trimming took 0 bases from V and 4 from J, leaving 12 bases between them. In germline, CDR1 is GTSNPN, CDR2 SVGIG (reference sequence). The CDR3 runs 14 residues. The full variable domain, with the rest looked up from reference TRBV30 and TRBJ1-1, is SQTIHQWPATLVQPVGSPLSLECTVEGTSNPNLYWYRQAAGRGLQLLFYSVGIGQISSEVPQNLSASRPQDRQFILSSKKLLLSDSGFYLCAWSVGSASTEAFFGQGTRLTVV.

This clone was observed a few times. This chain connects TRBV5-5 to TRBJ1-2, with 11 bases lining up with TRBD1. Germline V gene data show CDR1 as SGHKS and CDR2 as YYEKEE (reference sequence). The ends lost 3 bases at V and 2 bases at J; junction bases unmatched: 3. The CDR3 runs 15 residues. Written as DNA, the CDR3 is TGTGCCAGCAGCTGGGACAGGGGGGGGAACTATGGCTACACCTTC. Translating it yields CASSWDRGGNYGYTF.

The V gene is TRBV18, the J gene TRBJ2-3; the match to TRBD2 covers 9 bases. CDR1 and CDR2 (germline): KGHSH, LQKENI. The V and J ends lost 8 bases and 2 bases, in that order; junction bases with no gene match: 5. The CDR3 is 14 residues long. The CDR3: CASTLAGDTDTQYF. Written as DNA, the CDR3 is TGTGCCAGCACTTTAGCGGGGGACACAGATACGCAGTATTTT.

A few counts support this clone. The J gene is TRBJ2-1, the V gene TRBV2; TRBD1 aligns across 8 bases. V shed 2 bases and J 1 base; nucleotides not matched to a gene: 10. Per germline, CDR1 SNHLY and CDR2 FYNNEI. CDR3 length: 18 amino acids. The CDR3: CASSEIMPGQASYNEQFF. The CDR3 DNA reads TGTGCCAGCAGTGAAATTATGCCGGGACAGGCGTCCTACAATGAGCAGTTCTTC.

This chain uses TRBV11-2 with TRBJ2-1; 7 bases fit TRBD1. The CDR3 length is 15 residues. Per the germline V gene, CDR1 is SGHAT and CDR2 is FQNNGV. V lost 5 bases and J lost 0; bases outside the gene matches: 4. In DNA, the CDR3 is TGTGCCAGCAGCCTACAGGGGAACTCCTACAATGAGCAGTTCTTC. It codes for CASSLQGNSYNEQFF. The full variable domain, its missing parts supplied by reference TRBV11-2 and TRBJ2-1, is EAGVAQSPRYKIIEKRQSVAFWCNPISGHATLYWYQQILGQGPKLLIQFQNNGVVDDSQLPKDRFSAERLKGVDSTLKIQPAKLEDSAVYLCASSLQGNSYNEQFFGPGTRLTVL.

This clone has only one observation. The CDR3 nucleotides read TGTGCCAGTACTAAAGGGACTCAATACGAGCAGTACTTC. Protein: CASTKGTQYEQYF. The chain combines TRBV6-1 with TRBJ2-7; a possible D gene is TRBD2 (6 bases). Germline CDR1 reads MNHNS; CDR2 reads SASEGT. V gave up 9 bases and J gave up 4 bases, with 16 bases separating them. CDR3 length equals 13 residues.

J is TRBJ2-5 and V is TRBV14; D gene ambiguous. There are 13 residues in the CDR3. V lost 1 base to trimming and J lost 5 bases, with 8 bases between them. CDR1 is SGHDN and CDR2 is FVKESK in the germline V gene. The CDR3 nucleotides are TGTGCCAGCAGCCAAGGGGATTGGGAGACCCAGTACTTC. Translating gives CASSQGDWETQYF.